The TCR beta chain described here comes from a study of blood T cell repertoires in COVID-19. The wider study: Samples representing acute and convalescent COVID-19 were sourced from the United States, Italy and Spain. Sources were T cells, B-cell-depleted T cells, or PBMCs; the material itself was cDNA or gDNA.

The CDR3 consists of 18 residues. Germline V gives CDR1 SGHVS, CDR2 FQNEAQ. The V segment lost 5 bases and the J segment 1 base; nucleotides outside the gene matches: 11. In the source study's methods: Amplification of reference gene primers was used by the study to estimate nucleated cell counts. TCRdb's copy holds only in-frame clones and misses some; the assay was immunoSEQ multiplex PCR. That table is the source of V, J and clone size, and D and trimming were worked out from the DNA. The repertoire consists of tens of thousands of clones, with less than 85% occurring once and the leading ten covering around 18%.

The sequence came from a woman aged 50 to 65 with active or convalescent COVID-19. The sequencing input was peripheral blood. V and J are TRBV7-8 and TRBJ2-7, with 13 bases aligning to TRBD2. CDR3 sequence reads: CASSPVPGLAGRSYEQYF. CDR3 nucleotide sequence: TGTGCCAGCAGCCCCGTGCCGGGACTAGCGGGAAGGTCCTACGAGCAGTACTTC.